This record concerns one T cell receptor (beta chain) sequence. Its antigen is currently unknown. These data are taken from a study of cytomegalovirus exposure and HLA in healthy donors. Study observations and caveats: Later on, an analysis found that several of the most significant clusters appeared to be linked to common viral pathogens, which included parvovirus B19. The classifier, whose performance was assessed in both the original and validation cohorts, reportedly diagnosed cytomegalovirus status with high specificity and sensitivity.

The V gene's germline CDR1 is MNHEY and CDR2 SMNVEV (reference sequence). This CDR3 contains 13 residues. J lost 8 bases, V lost 5 bases, and 5 bases had no gene match. PCR amplification relied on 60 Vbeta primers (plus 13 Jbeta primers). Repertoires were generated with immunoSEQ multiplex PCR, while TCRdb's copy carries only in-frame clones and drops some. The sample contains 87,000 or so clones, about 75% of which appear only once. The sequence was obtained from a woman aged 40 to 50 in good health and CMV-seronegative. The chain is built from TRBV27 and TRBJ1-2; TRBD1 aligns across 10 bases. Material for sequencing was PBMCs. CDR3 in amino acids: CASSTRTGGGYTF. DNA for the CDR3: TGTGCCAGCAGTACGCGGACAGGGGGAGGCTACACCTTC.